These 15 T cell receptor beta chains originate from one sample sequenced in a study of blood T cell repertoires in COVID-19. Produced via immunoSEQ multiplex PCR; TCRdb's table is partial and in-frame only. The sample lists tens of thousands of clones; around 90% were seen once. Sequences were obtained from peripheral blood. The receptors were sampled from a woman of 80 years or more with active COVID-19.

This chain links TRBV5-1 with TRBJ1-4; possible D gene TRBD1, 5 bases. This CDR3 is built from 13 residues. The germline CDR1 and CDR2 sequences are SGHRS and YFSETQ. V was cut by 1 base and J by 6 bases, with 7 bases left in between. The CDR3 spells CASSLTGYEKLFF. The CDR3 DNA follows: TGCGCCAGCAGCTTGACAGGCTATGAAAAACTGTTTTTT.

This chain joins TRBV6-8 and TRBJ1-4, with 9 bases identical to TRBD1. V was pared by 7 bases and J by 8 bases, with 14 bases of the junction left unmatched. CDR3 length: 16 residues. In germline, CDR1 is MNHGY, CDR2 SAAAGT. The CDR3 DNA sequence: TGTGCCAGCACTCACCCCTCGAGGGACAGGGTGGAAAAACTGTTTTTT. This translates into CASTHPSRDRVEKLFF.

This chain connects TRBV12-2 to TRBJ2-1; whether TRBD1, the table's D call, matches the DNA was not checked. TRBV12-2 constitutes a pseudogene. This CDR3 spans 17 amino acids. CDR3 sequence reads: CASRPNRGLESYNEQFF. The CDR3 bases are TGTGCAAGTCGCCCTAACAGGGGGCTGGAGTCCTACAATGAGCAGTTCTTC.

The chain carries TRBV5-1 and TRBJ1-1; TRBD1 agrees at 9 bases. V was clipped by 2 bases and J by 5 bases; unmatched bases: 1. The germline CDR1 and CDR2 sequences are SGHRS and YFSETQ. CDR3 length equals 13 residues. The CDR3 DNA reads as TGCGCCAGCAGCTTTGGACAGGGGACTGAAGCTTTCTTT. Amino acids: CASSFGQGTEAFF. Full variable domain (rest looked up from reference TRBV5-1 and TRBJ1-1): KAGVTQTPRYLIKTRGQQVTLSCSPISGHRSVSWYQQTPGQGLQFLFEYFSETQRNKGNFPGRFSGRQFSNSRSEMNVSTLELGDSALYLCASSFGQGTEAFFGQGTRLTVV.

The rearrangement links TRBV15 to TRBJ2-3; D remains ambiguous. The CDR3 is made up of 15 amino acids. The ends were cut back, 1 base at V and 6 bases at J, with 14 bases in the middle. Germline-derived CDR1 and CDR2 are LNHNV and YYDKDF (reference sequence). The CDR3 bases are TGTGCCACCAGCAGAGGAGCGACTGCAGCGGATACGCAGTATTTT. Protein sequence: CATSRGATAADTQYF.

The rearrangement uses TRBV18 and TRBJ2-7, with D maybe TRBD2 (6 bases). V was clipped by 3 bases and J by 3 bases, with 15 bases between them. Looked up from germline, CDR1 is KGHSH and CDR2 is LQKENI. The CDR3 contains 15 residues. CDR3 protein: CASSPSRGGNYEQYF. DNA for the CDR3: TGTGCCAGCTCACCCTCCCGGGGAGGTAACTACGAGCAGTACTTC.

The gene calls are TRBV4-3 and TRBJ1-5, with a weak D call TRBD1 (6 bases). The germline V and J ends were trimmed by 0 bases and 4 bases, with 10 bases remaining between them. Germline V gives CDR1 LGHNA, CDR2 YSLEER. The CDR3 sequence is 15 residues long. The CDR3 loop is CASSQDHRVNQPQHF. The CDR3 DNA sequence: TGCGCCAGCAGCCAAGATCACAGGGTTAATCAGCCCCAGCATTTT.

The table lists this clone with many counts. The rearrangement joins TRBV19 to TRBJ1-5; D remains unclear. CDR1 is LNHDA, CDR2 SQIVND, per germline (reference sequence). The germline V and J ends were trimmed by 6 bases and 5 bases, with 11 bases remaining between them. The CDR3 is 13 residues long. The CDR3, as DNA: TGTGCCAGTAGGCGGACTGCTCATCAGCCCCAGCATTTT. Protein: CASRRTAHQPQHF.

The chain carries TRBV3-1 (or the pseudogene TRBV3-2) and TRBJ2-7, with TRBD2 identical over 8 bases. The CDR3 contains 15 residues. Trimming at V came to 3 bases and at J to 6 bases, leaving 10 bases not matched to a gene. In germline, CDR1 is LGHDT, CDR2 YNNKEL (reference sequence). The CDR3 loop reads CASSHRGGRAPEQYF. In nucleotides, the CDR3 is TGTGCCAGCAGCCATCGGGGGGGGAGGGCTCCCGAGCAGTACTTC.

The chain joins TRBV5-1 to TRBJ1-6, with TRBD1 as a possible D gene (5 bases). Per germline, CDR1 SGHRS and CDR2 YFSETQ. V lost 4 bases and J 6 bases, leaving 14 bases between the germline ends. This CDR3 spans 15 amino acids. CDR3 amino acids: CASSPGGGSNSPLHF. The DNA for the CDR3 is TGCGCCAGCAGCCCGGGGGGGGGTTCTAATTCACCCCTCCACTTT.

This chain joins TRBV28 and TRBJ2-3, with TRBD2 matching 8 bases. This CDR3 contains 15 residues. CDR1 is MDHEN, CDR2 SYDVKM, per germline. Losses at the gene ends were 5 bases for V and 1 base for J; bases not matched to a gene: 5. CDR3 nucleotides: TGTGCCAGCAGTCAAAGCGGGAGTGGCACAGATACGCAGTATTTT. This encodes CASSQSGSGTDTQYF.

The CDR3 protein is CASSQDAGGETQYF. The CDR3 DNA follows: TGTGCCAGCAGCCAAGATGCGGGAGGAGAGACCCAGTACTTC. The chain has TRBV3-1 (or the pseudogene TRBV3-2) and TRBJ2-5, with 8 bases lining up with TRBD2. This CDR3 is built from 14 residues. Germline CDR1 LGHDT, CDR2 YNNKEL (reference sequence). V shed 0 bases and J 4 bases; nucleotides not matched to a gene: 1.

The chain carries TRBV9 and TRBJ1-2; D unclear. This CDR3 comprises 15 residues. Between the trimmed V and J ends, which lost 2 bases and 0 bases, there was a span of 11 bases. The germline V gene has CDR1 SGDLS and CDR2 YYNGEE. The CDR3 spells CASSVGGIPNYGYTF. The CDR3 DNA is TGTGCCAGCAGCGTTGGAGGGATCCCTAACTATGGCTACACCTTC.

In its sample, this clone was seen a few times. The chain carries TRBV7-8 and TRBJ2-2; D may be TRBD2 (6 bases). The CDR3 is 17 residues long. Germline CDR1 reads SGHVS; CDR2 reads FQNEAQ. The ends were cut back, 5 bases at V and 4 bases at J, with 20 bases in the middle. In nucleotides, the CDR3 is TGTGCCAGCAGCCGACCCACCGGGGGAATTGGCACCGGGGAGCTGTTTTTT. It yields the protein CASSRPTGGIGTGELFF.

This chain uses TRBV4-3 with TRBJ1-4, with TRBD1 as a possible D gene (5 bases). The CDR3 totals 16 residues. Germline CDR1 and CDR2: LGHNA and YSLEER. V was clipped by 1 base and J by 4 bases, with 13 bases between them. CDR3 amino acids: CASSQAPDSRNEKLFF. For the CDR3, the DNA is TGCGCCAGCAGCCAAGCACCCGACAGTCGTAATGAAAAACTGTTTTTT.